This T cell receptor beta chain was obtained from a study of blood T cell repertoires in COVID-19. CDR1 is MGHRA and CDR2 is YSYEKL in the germline V gene. The V segment lost 4 bases and the J segment 0 bases; nucleotides outside the gene matches: 3. The CDR3 has 15 amino acids. Here immunoSEQ multiplex PCR was the method, and the copy in TCRdb shows in-frame clones only, minus some. The table includes 200,000 to 300,000 clones, about 87% detected once. The sequenced sample was peripheral blood. The chain links TRBV4-1 to TRBJ2-1; 7 bases match TRBD2. The clonotype comes from a woman aged 55-70 years with COVID-19, enrolled during active disease. The CDR3 sequence: CASSPGTTSYNEQFF. The CDR3 nucleotides are TGCGCCAGCAGCCCCGGGACTACCTCCTACAATGAGCAGTTCTTC.